Each of the 31 T cell receptor beta chains below was sequenced from the same sample in a study of T cells expressing NK-cell markers. TCRdb reprocessed the 5' RACE reads and keeps a single row for each CDR3 protein, giving no DNA. This table holds about 150,000 distinct CDR3 sequences. Sequences were obtained from blood T cells: a sorted CD56 or NKG2C T cell subset, CD4+ or CD8+ T cells, or bulk PBMC T cells (not recorded which). Receptor source: a young man in good health.

The V and J genes are TRBV4-3 and TRBJ1-1; TCRdb picks TRBD1, but there is no DNA to check that call. This CDR3 comprises 15 residues. The germline V gene encodes CDR1 LGHNA and CDR2 YSLEER. The CDR3 loop reads CASSQTRGLGTEAFF.

The chain joins TRBV6-4 to TRBJ2-3; TCRdb calls TRBD2, which cannot be checked without DNA. This CDR3 has 16 residues. CDR1 and CDR2 from the germline V gene are MRHNA and SNTAGT. CDR3 sequence reads: CASSDRPSGVTDTQYF.

The V and J genes are TRBV9 and TRBJ2-1; no DNA is available, so the TRBD2 call from TCRdb remains unchecked. Germline V CDR1 and CDR2: SGDLS, YYNGEE. The CDR3 is made up of 15 amino acids. This CDR3 is CASSFYGGGGNEQFF. The variable domain in full, completed from reference TRBV9 and TRBJ2-1, reads DSGVTQTPKHLITATGQRVTLRCSPRSGDLSVYWYQQSLDQGLQFLIQYYNGEERAKGNILERFSAQQFPDLHSELNLSSLELGDSALYFCASSFYGGGGNEQFFGPGTRLTVL.

The chain links TRBV4-3 to TRBJ2-5; as DNA is missing, the TRBD1 call by TCRdb cannot be tested. Germline V lookup: CDR1 LGHNA, CDR2 YSLEER. CDR3 size: 16 residues. The CDR3 region is CASSQDSSGNLGTQYF.

The chain links TRBV9 to TRBJ1-5. CDR3 length: 13 amino acids. Germline CDR1 is SGDLS and CDR2 is YYNGEE. CDR3 protein: CASSVGDYQPQHF.

The chain links TRBV10-3 to TRBJ2-1; TCRdb names TRBD2, which stays unverified in the absence of DNA. The CDR3 runs 16 residues. The germline V gene encodes CDR1 ENHRY and CDR2 SYGVKD. The CDR3 sequence: CAISEGLAPTYNEQFF.

The V and J genes are TRBV6-1 and TRBJ2-2; TCRdb gives TRBD1 as the D gene, but with no DNA this cannot be confirmed. Germline V gene lookup returns CDR1 MNHNS and CDR2 SASEGT. CDR3 size: 13 residues. The CDR3 loop is CASSQGYTGELFF.

This sequence joins TRBV2 and TRBJ2-5; there is no DNA to check the TCRdb D call of TRBD1. CDR3 length: 15 residues. Germline lookup yields CDR1 SNHLY and CDR2 FYNNEI. The CDR3 sequence is CASSDQDRGGETQYF.

J is TRBJ1-2 and V is TRBV12-3 or TRBV12-4. This CDR3 is 15 amino acids long. CDR3 residues: CASSLTPGANYGYTF.

The chain is built from TRBV12-3 or TRBV12-4 and TRBJ1-2; the TRBD1 assignment by TCRdb is unverifiable without DNA. This CDR3 has 13 amino acids. This CDR3 is CASSSGQTYGYTF.

CDR3 sequence reads: CASSQDRRPSLILNEQFF. The gene calls are TRBV14 and TRBJ2-1; TCRdb's D gene call, TRBD2, goes unchecked for lack of DNA. Germline CDR1 is SGHDN and CDR2 is FVKESK. This CDR3 contains 18 residues.

CDR3 sequence reads: CAWAGTQLMPNTGELFF. This rearrangement joins TRBV30 to TRBJ2-2; the TCRdb call, TRBD1, lacks DNA for checking. Germline V gene lookup returns CDR1 GTSNPN and CDR2 SVGIG (reference sequence). This CDR3 is built from 17 residues. Full variable domain (missing parts from reference TRBV30 and TRBJ2-2): SQTIHQWPATLVQPVGSPLSLECTVEGTSNPNLYWYRQAAGRGLQLLFYSVGIGQISSEVPQNLSASRPQDRQFILSSKKLLLSDSGFYLCAWAGTQLMPNTGELFFGEGSRLTVL.

The V gene is TRBV6-4, the J gene TRBJ2-2; TCRdb calls TRBD1, which cannot be checked without DNA. The germline CDR1 and CDR2 sequences are MRHNA and SNTAGT. The CDR3 sequence is 14 residues long. CDR3: CASSVTGDTGELFF.

This CDR3 reads CATSDRDRAWTGELFF. V and J are TRBV24-1 and TRBJ2-2; the TRBD1 assignment by TCRdb is unverifiable without DNA. Germline V gene sequence: CDR1 KGHDR, CDR2 SFDVKD. This CDR3 is built from 16 residues.

This chain joins TRBV7-9 and TRBJ2-5; TCRdb names TRBD2, which stays unverified in the absence of DNA. CDR3 length equals 16 residues. Per the germline V gene, CDR1 is SEHNR and CDR2 is FQNEAQ (reference sequence). The CDR3 here is CASSFLTSGEQETQYF.

The chain has TRBV5-6 and TRBJ2-1; the D call of TRBD2 rests on TCRdb alone, since no DNA is present to check it. The CDR3 spans 15 residues. Germline CDR1 is SGHDT and CDR2 is YYEEEE. CDR3 region: CASSLADRRDNEQFF.

The J gene is TRBJ2-1, the V gene TRBV4-1; the D call from TCRdb, TRBD1, cannot be confirmed without DNA. Germline V gives CDR1 MGHRA, CDR2 YSYEKL. The CDR3 extends over 16 amino acids. The CDR3 spells CASSQDWAGDGNEQFF.

The V and J genes are TRBV15 and TRBJ2-3; checking the TCRdb D call of TRBD1 is not possible without DNA. The length of the CDR3 is 17 residues. Germline assignment: CDR1 LNHNV and CDR2 YYDKDF (reference sequence). This CDR3 reads CATSSGYGQGGTDTQYF.

This chain links TRBV5-6 with TRBJ2-7. CDR1 and CDR2 (germline): SGHDT, YYEEEE. The CDR3 consists of 14 residues. The CDR3 is CASSLSRSVYEQYF.

This sequence joins TRBV12-3 or TRBV12-4 and TRBJ2-4. The CDR3 length is 15 residues. The CDR3 is CASSLDGLAKNIQYF.

V usage is TRBV12-3 or TRBV12-4 and J usage is TRBJ1-4; TCRdb's D gene call, TRBD1, goes unchecked for lack of DNA. There are 20 residues in the CDR3. CDR3 protein: CASSLEHRALPIVGDEKLFF.

The chain carries TRBV20-1 and TRBJ1-6; absent DNA, TCRdb's TRBD1 call cannot be checked. There are 13 residues in the CDR3. Germline CDR1 and CDR2: DFQATT and SNEGSKA (reference sequence). The CDR3 is CSARTGGNSPLHF.

The chain couples TRBV27 to TRBJ1-6. The CDR3 is made up of 12 amino acids. Looked up from germline, CDR1 is MNHEY and CDR2 is SMNVEV (reference sequence). CDR3 in amino acids: CATGPAGSPLHF.

The chain recombines TRBV5-4 with TRBJ2-1. Germline V gene data show CDR1 as SGHNT and CDR2 as YYREEE (reference sequence). This CDR3 is 13 amino acids long. This CDR3 reads CASSLSPDGEQFF.

The chain has TRBV19 and TRBJ1-1; TCRdb's D gene call, TRBD1, goes unchecked for lack of DNA. The CDR3 runs 13 residues. Germline V gene sequence: CDR1 LNHDA, CDR2 SQIVND (reference sequence). The CDR3 spells CASGFPGGAEAFF.

V is TRBV4-1 and J is TRBJ1-3; as DNA is missing, the TRBD1 call by TCRdb cannot be tested. Germline V lookup: CDR1 MGHRA, CDR2 YSYEKL. CDR3 length: 16 amino acids. The CDR3 sequence: CASSQVDREAGNTIYF.

The chain carries TRBV2 and TRBJ1-5; the D call from TCRdb, TRBD1, cannot be confirmed without DNA. Germline V gene data show CDR1 as SNHLY and CDR2 as FYNNEI. CDR3 size: 16 residues. The CDR3 spells CASSEDRGLGNQPQHF.

V gene TRBV20-1 combines with J gene TRBJ2-5; as DNA is missing, the TRBD1 call by TCRdb cannot be tested. The CDR3 has 16 residues. In germline, CDR1 is DFQATT, CDR2 SNEGSKA (reference sequence). The CDR3 loop reads CSAREPTGGFQETQYF.

The V gene is TRBV29-1, the J gene TRBJ2-3; the D gene TCRdb calls, TRBD1, cannot be checked with no DNA. Germline assignment: CDR1 SQVTM and CDR2 ANQGSEA. This CDR3 has 17 amino acids. The CDR3 region is CSVEDPTTGIYTDTQYF.

This chain uses TRBV14 with TRBJ2-7; checking the TCRdb D call of TRBD2 is not possible without DNA. This CDR3 region has 14 residues. CDR1 is SGHDN, CDR2 FVKESK, per germline. CDR3 protein: CASSDPRVEYEQYF.

This chain links TRBV20-1 with TRBJ2-4; TCRdb designates TRBD1, a call that cannot be tested without DNA. Germline V gives CDR1 DFQATT, CDR2 SNEGSKA (reference sequence). The CDR3 consists of 14 residues. The chain's CDR3 is CSARTAGAGNIQYF.